A single sample gave rise to the 14 T cell receptor beta chains below, sequenced in a study of blood T cells in healthy people across ages. PCR was performed a second time for roughly 7 to 11 cycles using a sample-barcoded 5' primer and a J-beta primer mix. TCRdb processed the 5' RACE reads anew with MiXCR; each CDR3 protein has one entry. The profile shows around 400,000 distinct CDR3 sequences, approximately 52% of them singletons. The sample consisted of blood. The receptors shown here come from a man aged 60-69 years in good health.

In its sample, this clonotype was seen many times. CDR3 nucleotide sequence: TGTGCCAGCAGCGCTAGCTGGACAGATACGCAGTATTTT. Translated, it gives CASSASWTDTQYF. This chain uses TRBV12-3 or TRBV12-4 with TRBJ2-3; a possible D gene is TRBD2 (5 bases). The CDR3 is 13 amino acids. V was shortened by 6 bases and J by 3 bases, with 10 bases between the two germline ends.

The chain employs TRBV7-2 and TRBJ2-4, with TRBD2 as a possible D gene (6 bases). CDR1 is SGHTA and CDR2 is FQGNSA in the germline V gene. This CDR3 contains 14 residues. V lost 5 bases and J lost 6, with 14 bases in between. The CDR3 here is CASSPSGSGNIQYF. The CDR3, as DNA: TGTGCCAGCAGCCCTTCCGGGAGCGGAAACATTCAGTACTTC.

This clonotype has just a few counts. The chain is built from TRBV21-1 and TRBJ2-4; TRBD2 was called by the table and not checked on the DNA. TRBV21-1 is a recognized pseudogene. The CDR3 spans 17 residues. CDR3 residues: CASSNPSWGLHICIQYF. CDR3 coding DNA: TGTGCCAGCAGCAATCCCTCCTGGGGCTTACACATTTGCATTCAGTACTTC.

V gene TRBV6-1 combines with J gene TRBJ2-4; perhaps TRBD1 as D (6 bases). The DNA end favors TRBJ2-7, so the J call may be wrong. CDR1 and CDR2 (germline): MNHNS, SASEGT. This CDR3 region has 13 residues. CDR3: CASSGDNYYEQYF. CDR3 nucleotides: TGTGCCAGCAGTGGGGACAACTATTACGAGCAGTACTTC.

This clonotype was seen a handful of times. The chain joins TRBV29-1 to TRBJ2-1; D gene unclear. Looked up from germline, CDR1 is SQVTM and CDR2 is ANQGSEA. Deletions cut 7 bases from V and 3 bases from J, with 10 bases between. The CDR3 runs 12 residues. The CDR3 bases are TGCAGCGCCACTCGCGGCTACAATGAGCAGTTCTTC. Protein product: CSATRGYNEQFF.

Regarding this clonotype: This may stem from a read error, because a much larger clone lies one nucleotide away. The J gene is TRBJ2-5, the V gene TRBV27, with TRBD2 matching 7 bases. The ends lost 5 bases at V and 11 bases at J; junction bases unmatched: 17. The CDR3 covers 15 residues. Germline-derived CDR1 and CDR2 are MNHEY and SMNVEV (reference sequence). The CDR3 DNA follows: TGTGCCAGCAGTCCGCGTGGGAGGGTAGGCTACAAGCAGTACTTC. Its protein is CASSPRGRVGYKQYF.

The chain carries TRBV7-2 and TRBJ1-5; D is uncertain. V lost 1 base, J lost 7 bases, and 17 bases lay in between. This CDR3 contains 16 residues. Germline CDR1 SGHTA, CDR2 FQGNSA. CDR3 amino acids: CASSLGEARWIQPQHF. DNA of the CDR3: TGTGCCAGCAGCTTAGGGGAAGCGAGGTGGATACAGCCCCAGCATTTT.

This clonotype came up once. The chain employs TRBV11-2 and TRBJ1-2, with D perhaps TRBD1 (5 bases). The CDR3 runs to 14 residues. Germline V gene sequence: CDR1 SGHAT, CDR2 FQNNGV. V was cut by 5 bases and J by 4 bases, with 14 bases left in between. In DNA form, the CDR3 reads TGTGCCAGCAGCCAAACGGGTGGGGGCTATGGCTACACCTTC. Residues: CASSQTGGGYGYTF. Complete variable domain (other parts from reference TRBV11-2 and TRBJ1-2): EAGVAQSPRYKIIEKRQSVAFWCNPISGHATLYWYQQILGQGPKLLIQFQNNGVVDDSQLPKDRFSAERLKGVDSTLKIQPAKLEDSAVYLCASSQTGGGYGYTFGSGTRLTVV.

The chain joins TRBV24-1 to TRBJ2-5; 7 positions match TRBD2. This CDR3 is 17 amino acids long. The trim removed 0 bases at V and 1 base at J, leaving 7 bases unmatched. CDR1 KGHDR and CDR2 SFDVKD come from the germline V gene. CDR3 loop: CATSDLPSGNRQETQYF. The CDR3 nucleotides are TGTGCCACCAGTGATTTGCCTAGCGGAAATCGCCAAGAGACCCAGTACTTC.

This clonotype was observed a handful of times. CDR3 protein: CSARDPAGTGDSPLHF. The CDR3 nucleotides are TGCAGTGCTAGAGATCCCGCCGGGACAGGGGATTCACCCCTCCACTTT. The J gene is TRBJ1-6, the V gene TRBV20-1; 10 bases agree with TRBD1. V lost 0 bases to trimming and J lost 8 bases; unmatched junction nucleotides: 7. Germline V CDR1 and CDR2: DFQATT, SNEGSKA (reference sequence). The CDR3 length is 16 residues.

The rearrangement links TRBV4-2 to TRBJ2-5; D is possibly TRBD1 (5 bases). The CDR3 is 16 residues long. In germline, CDR1 is LGHNA, CDR2 YNFKEQ. Between the trimmed V and J ends, which lost 1 base and 11 bases, there was a span of 23 bases. The CDR3 is CASSQGRQGTSYGQYF. The CDR3 DNA reads as TGTGCCAGCAGCCAAGGGCGGCAGGGAACATCCTACGGGCAGTACTTC.

This rearrangement joins TRBV5-4 to TRBJ2-3; perhaps TRBD1 as D (6 bases). This CDR3 has 16 residues. Between the trimmed V and J ends, which lost 3 bases and 0 bases, there was a span of 14 bases. Germline CDR1 and CDR2: SGHNT and YYREEE (reference sequence). CDR3 in amino acids: CASSSRTVPSTDTQYF. CDR3 nucleotides: TGTGCCAGCAGCTCTCGGACAGTACCTAGCACAGATACGCAGTATTTT.

In this sample, this clonotype turned up a few times. V usage is TRBV18 and J usage is TRBJ1-2, with a weak D call TRBD1 (6 bases). V lost 0 bases, J lost 0 bases, and 11 bases lay in between. This CDR3 is built from 16 residues. Per germline, CDR1 KGHSH and CDR2 LQKENI. The DNA of the CDR3 is TGTGCCAGCTCACCACCGACAGGATTTGCTAACTATGGCTACACCTTC. Its protein product is CASSPPTGFANYGYTF.

This clonotype was seen ten or more times. This chain links TRBV7-8 with TRBJ2-1; no firm D call. V lost 2 bases, J lost 1 base, and 12 bases lay in between. CDR3 length: 16 residues. Per germline, CDR1 SGHVS and CDR2 FQNEAQ. The DNA for the CDR3 is TGTGCCAGCAGCTTAAGGGAACCCGGGTCCTACAATGAGCAGTTCTTC. As protein: CASSLREPGSYNEQFF.